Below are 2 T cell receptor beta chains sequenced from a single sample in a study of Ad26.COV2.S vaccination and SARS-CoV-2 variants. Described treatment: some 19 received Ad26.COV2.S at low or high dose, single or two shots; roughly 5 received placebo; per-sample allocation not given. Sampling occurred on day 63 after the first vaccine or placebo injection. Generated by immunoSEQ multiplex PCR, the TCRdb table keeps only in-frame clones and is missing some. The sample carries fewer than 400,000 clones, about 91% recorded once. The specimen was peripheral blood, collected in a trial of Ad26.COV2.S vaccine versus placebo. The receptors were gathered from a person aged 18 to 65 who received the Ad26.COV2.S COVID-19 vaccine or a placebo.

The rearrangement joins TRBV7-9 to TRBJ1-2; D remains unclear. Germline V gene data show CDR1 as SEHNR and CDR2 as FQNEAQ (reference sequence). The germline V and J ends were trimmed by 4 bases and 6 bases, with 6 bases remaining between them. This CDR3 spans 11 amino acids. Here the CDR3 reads CASSSLDGYTF. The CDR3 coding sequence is TGTGCCAGCAGCTCTCTCGATGGCTACACCTTC.

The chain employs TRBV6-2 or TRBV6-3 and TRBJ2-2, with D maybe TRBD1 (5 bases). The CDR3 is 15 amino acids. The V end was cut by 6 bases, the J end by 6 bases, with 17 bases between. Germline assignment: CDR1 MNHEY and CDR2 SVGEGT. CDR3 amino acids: CASSHYDQGAGELFF. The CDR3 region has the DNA TGTGCCAGCAGCCACTACGACCAGGGCGCCGGGGAGCTGTTTTTT.